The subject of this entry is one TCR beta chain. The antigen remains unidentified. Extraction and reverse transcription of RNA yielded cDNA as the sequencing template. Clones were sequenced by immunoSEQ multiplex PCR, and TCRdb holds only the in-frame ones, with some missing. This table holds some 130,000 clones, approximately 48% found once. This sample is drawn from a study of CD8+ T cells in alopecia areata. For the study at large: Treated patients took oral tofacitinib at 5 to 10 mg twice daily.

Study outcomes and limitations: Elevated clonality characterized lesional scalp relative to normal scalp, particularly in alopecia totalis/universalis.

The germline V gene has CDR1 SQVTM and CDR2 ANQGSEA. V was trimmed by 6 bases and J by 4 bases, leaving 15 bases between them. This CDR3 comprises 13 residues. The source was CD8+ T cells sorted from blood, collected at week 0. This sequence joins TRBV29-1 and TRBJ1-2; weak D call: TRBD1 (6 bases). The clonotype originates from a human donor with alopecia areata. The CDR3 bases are TGCAGCGTACGGACAGACCCGGCCTATGGCTACACCTTC. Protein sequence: CSVRTDPAYGYTF. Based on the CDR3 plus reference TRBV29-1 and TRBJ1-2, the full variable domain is SAVISQKPSRDICQRGTSLTIQCQVDSQVTMMFWYRQQPGQSLTLIATANQGSEATYESGFVIDKFPISRPNLTFSTLTVSNMSPEDSSIYLCSVRTDPAYGYTFGSGTRLTVV.